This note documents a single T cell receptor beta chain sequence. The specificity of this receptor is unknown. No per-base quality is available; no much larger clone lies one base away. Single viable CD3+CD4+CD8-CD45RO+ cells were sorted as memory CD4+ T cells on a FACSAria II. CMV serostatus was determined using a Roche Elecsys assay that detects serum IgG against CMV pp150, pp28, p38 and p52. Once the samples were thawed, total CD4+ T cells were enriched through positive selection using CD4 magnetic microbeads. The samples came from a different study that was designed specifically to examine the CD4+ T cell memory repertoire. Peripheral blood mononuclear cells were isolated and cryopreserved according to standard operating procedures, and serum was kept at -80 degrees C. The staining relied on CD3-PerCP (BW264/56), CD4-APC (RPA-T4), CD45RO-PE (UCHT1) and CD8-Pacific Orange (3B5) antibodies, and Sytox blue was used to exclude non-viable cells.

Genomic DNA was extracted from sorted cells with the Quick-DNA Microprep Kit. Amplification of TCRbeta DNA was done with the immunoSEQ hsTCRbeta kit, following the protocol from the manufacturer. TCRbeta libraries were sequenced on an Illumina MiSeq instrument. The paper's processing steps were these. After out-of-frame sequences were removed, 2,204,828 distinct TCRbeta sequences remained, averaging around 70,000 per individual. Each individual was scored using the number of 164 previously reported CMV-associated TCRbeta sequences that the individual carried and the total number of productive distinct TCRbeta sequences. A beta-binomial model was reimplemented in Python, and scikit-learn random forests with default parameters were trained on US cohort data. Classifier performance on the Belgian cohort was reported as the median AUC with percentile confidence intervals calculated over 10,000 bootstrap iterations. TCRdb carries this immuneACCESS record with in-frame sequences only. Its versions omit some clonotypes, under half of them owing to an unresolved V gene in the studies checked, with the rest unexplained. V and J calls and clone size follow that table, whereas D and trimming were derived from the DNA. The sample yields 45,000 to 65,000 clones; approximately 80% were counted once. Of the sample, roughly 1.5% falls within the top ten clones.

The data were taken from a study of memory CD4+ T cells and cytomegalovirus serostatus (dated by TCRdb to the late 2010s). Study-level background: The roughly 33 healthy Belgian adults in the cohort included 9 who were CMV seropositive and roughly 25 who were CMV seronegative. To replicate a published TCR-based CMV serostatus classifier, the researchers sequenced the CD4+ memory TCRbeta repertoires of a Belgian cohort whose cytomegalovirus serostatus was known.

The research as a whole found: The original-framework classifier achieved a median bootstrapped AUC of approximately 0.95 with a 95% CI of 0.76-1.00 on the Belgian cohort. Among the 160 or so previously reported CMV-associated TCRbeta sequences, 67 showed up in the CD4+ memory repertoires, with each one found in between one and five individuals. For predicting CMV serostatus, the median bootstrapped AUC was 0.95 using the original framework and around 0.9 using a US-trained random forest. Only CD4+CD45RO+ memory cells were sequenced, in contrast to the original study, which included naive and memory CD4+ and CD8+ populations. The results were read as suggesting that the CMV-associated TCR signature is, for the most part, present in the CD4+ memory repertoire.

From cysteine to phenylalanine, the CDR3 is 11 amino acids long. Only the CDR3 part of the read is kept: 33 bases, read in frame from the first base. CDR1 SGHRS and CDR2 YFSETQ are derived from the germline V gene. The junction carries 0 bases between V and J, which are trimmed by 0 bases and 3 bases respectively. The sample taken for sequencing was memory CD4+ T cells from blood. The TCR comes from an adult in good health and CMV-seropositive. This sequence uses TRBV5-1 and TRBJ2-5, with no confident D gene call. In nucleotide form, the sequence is TGCGCCAGCAGCTTGGAAGAGACCCAGTACTTC. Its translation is CASSLEETQYF. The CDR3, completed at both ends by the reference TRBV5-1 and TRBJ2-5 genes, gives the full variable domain KAGVTQTPRYLIKTRGQQVTLSCSPISGHRSVSWYQQTPGQGLQFLFEYFSETQRNKGNFPGRFSGRQFSNSRSEMNVSTLELGDSALYLCASSLEETQYFGPGTRLLVL.